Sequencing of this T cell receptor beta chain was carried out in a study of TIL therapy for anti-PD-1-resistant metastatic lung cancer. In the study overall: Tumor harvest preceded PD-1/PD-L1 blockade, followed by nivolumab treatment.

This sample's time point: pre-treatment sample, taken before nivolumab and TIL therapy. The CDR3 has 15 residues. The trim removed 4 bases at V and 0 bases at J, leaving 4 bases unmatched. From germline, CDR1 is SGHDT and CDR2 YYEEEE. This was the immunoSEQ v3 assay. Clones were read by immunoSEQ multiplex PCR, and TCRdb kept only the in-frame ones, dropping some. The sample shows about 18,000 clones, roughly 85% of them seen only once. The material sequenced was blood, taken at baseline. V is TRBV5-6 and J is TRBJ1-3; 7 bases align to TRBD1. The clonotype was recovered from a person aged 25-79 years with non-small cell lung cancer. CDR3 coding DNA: TGTGCCAGCAGCCGGGGACAGTCCTCTGGAAACACCATATATTTT. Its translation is CASSRGQSSGNTIYF.